The clone carrying this TCR beta chain has only a few counts. Its antigen is unidentified. This entry belongs to a study of identical twins. The study's findings and limits: Conclusions relied on cross-sectional statistical analysis, not following the same donors. Modeled out-of-frame TCR alpha sharing in monozygotic twins fell below observed levels.

CDR1 SGHDN and CDR2 FVKESK come from the germline V gene. V was trimmed by 5 bases and J by 1 base, leaving 11 bases between them. CDR3 length: 15 residues. Using its own MiXCR run on the 5' RACE reads, TCRdb lists one record per CDR3 protein. Of about 520,000 distinct CDR3 sequences listed, about 20% are singletons. These same data were also listed under a study on T cells expressing NK-cell markers. That work states: Seven of the eight sequenced donors were classified as HCMV-seropositive, and one was classified as seronegative. These clonotypes additionally ranked first within the CD3+CD56-NKG2C+ fraction of several donors.

The specimen sequenced was CD4+ T cells sorted from blood. This clonotype was sampled from a woman between 18 and 30 years old in good health. The chain has TRBV14 and TRBJ2-2, with D possibly being TRBD2 (6 bases). CDR3 in amino acids: CASSSRGRNTGELFF. CDR3 bases: TGTGCCAGCAGCTCGCGGGGCAGGAACACCGGGGAGCTGTTTTTT.